The 7 T cell receptor beta chains below were found in one sample sequenced in a study of T-cell memory formation after mild COVID-19. In TCRdb, the 5' RACE reads were re-called with MiXCR into one record per CDR3 protein. Of roughly 200,000 distinct CDR3 sequences in the sample, approximately 10% were seen once. Sequencing used PBMCs or a T cell subset sorted from them (not recorded which). Source of these receptors: a man younger than 35 who had mild COVID-19 (a few samples of this study predate the infection). Cell type and time point are not known.

This clonotype was picked up a small number of times. V usage is TRBV3-1 and J usage is TRBJ1-6; no definite D call. Germline assignment: CDR1 LGHDT and CDR2 YNNKEL (reference sequence). This CDR3 has 13 residues. V was cut by 0 bases and J by 7 bases, with 4 bases left in between. The CDR3 protein is CASSQEWNSPLHF. The CDR3 nucleotides read TGTGCCAGCAGCCAAGAATGGAATTCACCCCTCCACTTT.

This clonotype was observed a few times. The gene calls are TRBV9 and TRBJ1-1; no definite D call. Trimming stripped 0 bases from V and 3 bases from J, with 12 bases between. Germline CDR1 and CDR2: SGDLS and YYNGEE. CDR3 length equals 15 residues. This CDR3 reads CASSVDVRSDTEAFF. Written as DNA, the CDR3 is TGTGCCAGCAGCGTAGACGTTAGATCGGACACTGAAGCTTTCTTT.

This clonotype showed up many times. The rearrangement uses TRBV7-3 and TRBJ2-3; the match to TRBD2 covers 13 bases. Trimming at V came to 4 bases and at J to 5 bases, leaving 6 bases not matched to a gene. The CDR3 has 16 residues. Germline lookup yields CDR1 SGHTA and CDR2 FQGTGA. The CDR3 bases are TGTGCCAGCAGCTCCAGACTAGCGGGGGGAGGAGATACGCAGTATTTT. Amino acids: CASSSRLAGGGDTQYF. Looking up the rest from reference TRBV7-3 and TRBJ2-3 gives the full variable domain: GAGVSQTPSNKVTEKGKYVELRCDPISGHTALYWYRQSLGQGPEFLIYFQGTGAADDSGLPNDRFFAVRPEGSVSTLKIQRTERGDSAVYLCASSSRLAGGGDTQYFGPGTRLTVL.

V gene TRBV18 combines with J gene TRBJ1-2, with D possibly being TRBD1 (6 bases). Per the germline V gene, CDR1 is KGHSH and CDR2 is LQKENI. There are 16 residues in the CDR3. With 6 bases removed from V and 0 bases from J, the gap between germline ends came to 17 bases. For the CDR3, the DNA is TGTGCCAGCTCGAATCGGCAGGGGTTGCCTAACTATGGCTACACCTTC. It codes for CASSNRQGLPNYGYTF.

The table lists this clonotype with many counts. V gene TRBV27 combines with J gene TRBJ1-6; 10 bases line up with TRBD1. Germline CDR1 and CDR2: MNHEY and SMNVEV (reference sequence). The CDR3 loop spans 14 amino acids. V shed 6 bases, J shed 12 bases, and the junction held 8 bases outside the gene matches. The chain's CDR3 is CASSIGTGDLPLHF. The CDR3 DNA sequence: TGTGCCAGCAGCATCGGGACAGGGGATTTACCCCTCCACTTT.

This clonotype was observed at least ten times. This rearrangement joins TRBV4-1 to TRBJ1-4; D possibly corresponds to TRBD1 (5 bases). Germline-derived CDR1 and CDR2 are MGHRA and YSYEKL. The CDR3 totals 15 residues. Trimming stripped 1 base from V and 8 bases from J, with 14 bases between. The CDR3 nucleotides read TGCGCCAGCAGCCAAGGGGGCGGGGTCTCGGAAAAACTGTTTTTT. Translation: CASSQGGGVSEKLFF.

This clonotype was picked up many times. The rearrangement uses TRBV12-3 or TRBV12-4 and TRBJ2-3, with TRBD2 identical over 8 bases. The ends lost 6 bases at V and 0 bases at J; junction bases unmatched: 2. The CDR3 extends over 14 amino acids. CDR3 DNA: TGTGCCAGCAGGGGACTAGAAAGCACAGATACGCAGTATTTT. Translating it yields CASRGLESTDTQYF.